What follows are 8 T cell receptor beta chains derived from one specimen sequenced in a study of T cells in Graves' hyperthyroidism and ophthalmopathy. From RNA transcripts, TCR beta CDR3 regions were amplified. Initially, a first-round RT-PCR of the TCR CDR3 employed the HTBI primer set. From the multiplex PCR reads, TCRdb called clonotypes with MiXCR, one entry per CDR3 protein. Among roughly 700,000 distinct CDR3 sequences listed, about 35% were seen once. The sequenced sample was blood. Receptor source: a woman aged 40 to 50 with Graves' hyperthyroidism.

This clonotype was counted a few times. The chain couples TRBV7-2 to TRBJ1-2; a weak D match, TRBD1 (5 bases). The germline V gene encodes CDR1 SGHTA and CDR2 FQGNSA. CDR3 size: 16 residues. V was cut by 0 bases and J by 0 bases, with 11 bases left in between. The CDR3 coding sequence is TGTGCCAGCAGCTTAGCCACAGGCCGGTCTAACTATGGCTACACCTTC. Translated: CASSLATGRSNYGYTF.

In its sample, this clonotype was seen many times. The chain uses TRBV7-9 and TRBJ1-2; 11 positions agree with TRBD1. There are 15 residues in the CDR3. The germline V gene encodes CDR1 SEHNR and CDR2 FQNEAQ (reference sequence). The V gene end was trimmed by 5 bases and the J gene end by 3 bases; junction bases not matched to a gene: 5. DNA for the CDR3: TGTGCCAGCAGCCCGGGACAGGGGGAATACTATGGCTACACCTTC. This sequence encodes CASSPGQGEYYGYTF.

This clonotype was observed a few times. V usage is TRBV6-2 or TRBV6-3 and J usage is TRBJ2-5; D uncertain. Between the trimmed V and J ends, which lost 2 bases and 5 bases, there was a span of 9 bases. From germline, CDR1 is MNHEY and CDR2 SVGEGT. The CDR3 spans 13 residues. The CDR3 DNA reads as TGTGCCAGCAGTTACATTGGACGGGAGACCCAGTACTTC. Encoded protein: CASSYIGRETQYF.

This clonotype was observed at least ten times. The chain employs TRBV5-1 and TRBJ2-5; the D is unclear. The CDR3 sequence is 12 residues long. Trimming stripped 3 bases from V and 4 bases from J, with 7 bases between. CDR1 SGHRS and CDR2 YFSETQ come from the germline V gene. The CDR3 spells CASSSPGETQYF. The CDR3 DNA follows: TGCGCCAGCAGCTCGCCTGGAGAGACCCAGTACTTC.

The chain combines TRBV6-1 with TRBJ1-6; D unclear. There are 13 residues in the CDR3. Germline V gives CDR1 MNHNS, CDR2 SASEGT. The germline V and J ends were trimmed by 5 bases and 10 bases, with 12 bases remaining between them. CDR3 loop: CASSYLRESPLHF. CDR3 DNA: TGTGCCAGCAGTTACTTAAGGGAATCACCCCTCCACTTT.

In this sample, this clonotype turned up many times. V is TRBV20-1 and J is TRBJ2-5, with a tentative D call TRBD2 (5 bases). There are 14 residues in the CDR3. V lost 3 bases and J 0 bases, leaving 11 bases between the germline ends. From germline, CDR1 is DFQATT and CDR2 SNEGSKA (reference sequence). DNA of the CDR3: TGCAGTGCTAGGGATGGACTCAACCAAGAGACCCAGTACTTC. It yields the protein CSARDGLNQETQYF.

This clonotype showed up just a few times. The chain has TRBV5-1 and TRBJ2-2; D not certain. The CDR3 is made up of 15 amino acids. Germline V gives CDR1 SGHRS, CDR2 YFSETQ. The V end was cut by 4 bases, the J end by 4 bases, with 14 bases between. CDR3 residues: CASSEPPGFTGELFF. In DNA form, the CDR3 reads TGCGCCAGCAGCGAGCCCCCCGGGTTCACCGGGGAGCTGTTTTTT.

This clonotype was observed a handful of times. V usage is TRBV11-2 and J usage is TRBJ1-6; tentatively, D is TRBD1 (6 bases). Trimming took off 5 bases at V and 4 bases at J, with 18 bases between the two ends. This CDR3 has 17 residues. The V gene's germline CDR1 is SGHAT and CDR2 FQNNGV. The CDR3 coding sequence is TGTGCCAGCAGCGCGATCTTAGGACAGAGTTATAATTCACCCCTCCACTTT. The encoded protein is CASSAILGQSYNSPLHF.